This section outlines one T cell receptor (beta chain) sequence together with its context. Its antigen is as yet unknown. This record belongs to a study of T cell repertoires in cytomegalovirus infection. Study observations and caveats: Summed frequency of public TCR beta families distinguished CMV carriers with the relevant HLA.

One entry per CDR3 protein results from TCRdb running MiXCR on the reads. The sample has about 160,000 distinct CDR3 sequences, about 20% seen once. Germline CDR1 SGDLS, CDR2 YYNGEE. The CDR3 has 11 residues. The ends were cut back, 2 bases at V and 6 bases at J, with 2 bases in the middle. The sample here was CD8+ T cells from cultured PBMCs, taken from culture after CMV antigen stimulation. The V gene is TRBV9, the J gene TRBJ2-2; D uncertain. The TCR sequence derives from a human donor in good health (CMV status not recorded). Some clones in this sample may be carry-over from other donors' samples. The CDR3 nucleotides are TGTGCCAGCAGCGTGGCCGGGGAGCTGTTTTTT. Translating gives CASSVAGELFF. Full variable domain (rest looked up from reference TRBV9 and TRBJ2-2): DSGVTQTPKHLITATGQRVTLRCSPRSGDLSVYWYQQSLDQGLQFLIQYYNGEERAKGNILERFSAQQFPDLHSELNLSSLELGDSALYFCASSVAGELFFGEGSRLTVL.